These 20 T cell receptor beta chains were all obtained from the same sample, sequenced in a study of CXCR3-negative and CXCR3-positive naive CD8 T cells. UMI-tagged TRB cDNA libraries were built via 5' RACE. TCRdb reprocessed the 5' RACE reads and stores each CDR3 protein as one record, lacking DNA. Listed are tens of thousands of distinct CDR3 sequences; under 15% falls within the top ten. Input material: memory CD8+ T cells from blood. These receptors were obtained from a human donor in good health. Some clones in this sample may be carry-over from other donors' samples.

The J gene is TRBJ2-1, the V gene TRBV12-3 or TRBV12-4. This CDR3 region has 13 residues. The CDR3 here is CASSLPYSNEQFF.

V and J are TRBV12-3 or TRBV12-4 and TRBJ2-5; TCRdb indicates TRBD1, and absent DNA this call remains unverified. This CDR3 is built from 14 residues. The CDR3 loop is CASSGTGEQETQYF.

The V call is TRBV28, the J call TRBJ2-7; there is no DNA to check the TCRdb D call of TRBD2. The CDR3 spans 12 residues. The germline V gene encodes CDR1 MDHEN and CDR2 SYDVKM. The CDR3 sequence: CASSPSPYEQYF.

This chain connects TRBV6-6 to TRBJ2-3; TCRdb designates TRBD1, a call that cannot be tested without DNA. Germline V gene sequence: CDR1 MNHNY, CDR2 SVGAGI (reference sequence). The CDR3 is made up of 13 amino acids. This CDR3 reads CASSWTGLDTQYF.

The chain combines TRBV29-1 with TRBJ2-1; TCRdb's D call of TRBD2 is untestable without DNA. Germline V gene lookup returns CDR1 SQVTM and CDR2 ANQGSEA. This CDR3 spans 14 amino acids. The CDR3 here is CSVPGLQSYNDQFF.

This clonotype ranks as medium-sized in terms of frequency. This chain connects TRBV6-2 or TRBV6-3 to TRBJ2-2; no DNA is available, so the TRBD1 call from TCRdb remains unchecked. The CDR3 length is 14 residues. Germline values: CDR1 MNHEY, CDR2 SVGEGT. The CDR3 sequence is CASSPRGETGELFF.

The J gene is TRBJ2-3, the V gene TRBV7-3; TCRdb selects TRBD1, and the lack of DNA leaves this call unchecked. From germline, CDR1 is SGHTA and CDR2 FQGTGA. The CDR3 length is 16 residues. This chain's CDR3 is CASSSATGVGGDTQYF.

V usage is TRBV20-1 and J usage is TRBJ1-2; the D gene TCRdb calls, TRBD1, cannot be checked with no DNA. CDR3 size: 13 residues. CDR1 and CDR2 (germline): DFQATT, SNEGSKA (reference sequence). CDR3 amino acids: CSALWTENYGYTF.

The rearrangement uses TRBV10-3 and TRBJ2-5. CDR1 is ENHRY and CDR2 is SYGVKD in the germline V gene. This CDR3 contains 14 residues. CDR3 amino acids: CAISELAQQETQYF.

This chain's CDR3 is CASGLTGETYEQYF. The V and J genes are TRBV28 and TRBJ2-7; as DNA is missing, the TRBD1 call by TCRdb cannot be tested. The CDR3 consists of 14 residues. Germline V gene sequence: CDR1 MDHEN, CDR2 SYDVKM.

This chain uses TRBV29-1 with TRBJ2-1; TCRdb names TRBD2, which stays unverified in the absence of DNA. The CDR3 consists of 11 residues. Looked up from germline, CDR1 is SQVTM and CDR2 is ANQGSEA. CDR3: CSVLSGGGQFF.

This CDR3 is CASSLVGASYEQYF. This chain connects TRBV7-8 to TRBJ2-7; checking the TCRdb D call of TRBD1 is not possible without DNA. The V gene's germline CDR1 is SGHVS and CDR2 FQNEAQ. The CDR3 length is 14 residues.

This chain's CDR3 is CASSYADEQYF. The chain links TRBV6-6 to TRBJ2-7. This CDR3 region has 11 residues. The V gene's germline CDR1 is MNHNY and CDR2 SVGAGI (reference sequence).

The rearrangement joins TRBV7-6 to TRBJ1-1. The V gene's germline CDR1 is SGHVS and CDR2 FNYEAQ. This CDR3 has 14 residues. The CDR3 loop reads CASSAAGQNTEAFF.

V gene TRBV29-1 combines with J gene TRBJ2-7; lacking DNA, the TRBD2 call made by TCRdb goes unchecked. The CDR3 is 14 amino acids. CDR1 SQVTM and CDR2 ANQGSEA come from the germline V gene. The CDR3 spells CSVGVSGSLYEQYF.

V usage is TRBV29-1 and J usage is TRBJ2-1. CDR3 size: 12 residues. Germline CDR1 reads SQVTM; CDR2 reads ANQGSEA. This chain's CDR3 is CSVVLIDNEQFF.

The chain combines TRBV29-1 with TRBJ2-1; the D call of TRBD2 rests on TCRdb alone, since no DNA is present to check it. There are 14 residues in the CDR3. Germline values: CDR1 SQVTM, CDR2 ANQGSEA. This CDR3 reads CSVDLAGGYNEQFF.

This chain links TRBV5-1 with TRBJ2-7; TCRdb's D call, TRBD1, is unchecked because there is no DNA. Germline V gives CDR1 SGHRS, CDR2 YFSETQ. The CDR3 loop spans 15 amino acids. The CDR3 spells CASSFGGTGSREQYF.

This rearrangement joins TRBV6-5 to TRBJ2-7; the D gene TCRdb calls, TRBD2, cannot be checked with no DNA. This CDR3 region has 13 residues. Germline CDR1 MNHEY, CDR2 SVGAGI. The CDR3 region is CASSPGEASEQYF.

J is TRBJ2-2 and V is TRBV27; with no DNA, the TCRdb D assignment of TRBD2 cannot be verified. The CDR3 sequence is 19 residues long. Germline V gives CDR1 MNHEY, CDR2 SMNVEV (reference sequence). The chain's CDR3 is CASSLSGLAAPRNTGELFF.